This TCR beta chain derives from a study of blood T cells in healthy people across ages. Overall study results and limits: Long-lived and aged donors differed, with more naive CD4+ cells and higher diversity in the long-lived. There was no known CMV status for donors, so expanded clonotype changes were possibly confounded.

For this clonotype: Its antigen is not known.

A second PCR, run for about 7 to 11 cycles, used a sample-barcoded 5' primer plus a J-beta primer mix. Sequencing of every sample gave 2.5 million or more CDR3-containing paired-end reads. TCRdb analysed the 5' RACE reads with MiXCR anew, one entry per CDR3 protein. Here the sample spans 650,000 to 700,000 distinct CDR3 sequences, 40% to 65% being singletons. The specimen was blood. This receptor was taken from a woman of 80 years or more in good health.

This chain's CDR3 is CASSFGSGYGYTF. The CDR3 DNA reads as TGTGCCAGCAGCTTCGGAAGCGGCTATGGCTACACCTTC. This sequence joins TRBV7-2 and TRBJ1-2, with D hard to call. The CDR3 contains 13 residues. Trimming left V 3 bases short and J 4 bases short, with 9 bases between. Germline CDR1 reads SGHTA; CDR2 reads FQGNSA. Variable domain in full (rest from reference TRBV7-2 and TRBJ1-2): GAGVSQSPSNKVTEKGKDVELRCDPISGHTALYWYRQSLGQGLEFLIYFQGNSAPDKSGLPSDRFSAERTGGSVSTLTIQRTQQEDSAVYLCASSFGSGYGYTFGSGTRLTVV.